Each of the 11 T cell receptor beta chains below was sequenced from the same sample in a study of human T cells and chemical hapten exposure. This sample's time point: patch test 1, 2 weeks after DPC sensitization. Treatment denoted: therapeutic diphenylcyclopropenone sensitization with weekly scalp DPC. TCRdb itself ran the RACE reads through MiXCR, one entry per CDR3 protein. The repertoire has around 120,000 distinct CDR3 sequences, about 13% of them found once; the top ten carry about 0.9%. Sequences were derived from whole blood, sampled in connection with sensitization to the hapten diphenylcyclopropenone (DPC). The receptors here all came from a man aged 18 to 30 with alopecia areata. Some clones in this sample may be carry-over from other donors' samples.

A few counts support this clonotype. V and J are TRBV28 and TRBJ2-7; a possible D gene is TRBD2 (5 bases). Between the trimmed V and J ends, which lost 4 bases and 4 bases, there was a span of 8 bases. There are 12 residues in the CDR3. CDR1 and CDR2 (germline): MDHEN, SYDVKM. The CDR3 reads CASSSGGYEQYF. The CDR3 region has the DNA TGTGCCAGCAGTTCCGGAGGTTACGAGCAGTACTTC.

This clonotype was observed many times. V usage is TRBV18 and J usage is TRBJ2-5; 8 positions agree with TRBD1. The trim removed 4 bases at V and 3 bases at J, leaving 7 bases unmatched. This CDR3 has 15 residues. In germline, CDR1 is KGHSH, CDR2 LQKENI. Here the CDR3 DNA reads TGTGCCAGCTCACAAACCGGGACAGGTGAAGAGACCCAGTACTTC. This codes for CASSQTGTGEETQYF.

A few counts support this clonotype. V usage is TRBV5-1 and J usage is TRBJ2-5; D perhaps matches TRBD2 (6 bases). The V and J ends lost 4 bases and 0 bases respectively, with 7 bases between them. This CDR3 spans 13 amino acids. The germline V gene encodes CDR1 SGHRS and CDR2 YFSETQ. The CDR3 DNA reads as TGCGCCAGCAGCGGCGGGGACCAAGAGACCCAGTACTTC. Its translation is CASSGGDQETQYF.

V and J are TRBV29-1 and TRBJ1-2; no firm D call. Trimming removed 5 bases from V and 0 bases from J, with 7 bases in between. The germline gives CDR1 SQVTM, CDR2 ANQGSEA. The CDR3 has 12 amino acids. Here the CDR3 reads CSVQITNYGYTF. CDR3 coding DNA: TGCAGCGTTCAGATCACTAACTATGGCTACACCTTC.

This chain joins TRBV7-3 and TRBJ2-2, with D tentatively TRBD2 (5 bases). This CDR3 is 14 amino acids long. Germline V gives CDR1 SGHTA, CDR2 FQGTGA. Trimming removed 6 bases from V and 0 bases from J, with 8 bases in between. CDR3 coding DNA: TGTGCCAGCAGTCCGGGAACGAACACCGGGGAGCTGTTTTTT. Its translation: CASSPGTNTGELFF.

This clonotype occurred a few times. The chain couples TRBV3-1 to TRBJ1-1; D is unresolved. The germline V and J ends were trimmed by 1 base and 2 bases, with 5 bases remaining between them. The germline gives CDR1 LGHDT, CDR2 YNNKEL (reference sequence). CDR3 length: 13 residues. The CDR3 DNA reads as TGTGCCAGCAGCCAAGGGTATAACACTGAAGCTTTCTTT. This codes for CASSQGYNTEAFF.

The sample holds a few counts of this clonotype. This chain joins TRBV20-1 and TRBJ2-1; TRBD1 matches 7 bases. This CDR3 has 16 amino acids. The V gene's germline CDR1 is DFQATT and CDR2 SNEGSKA (reference sequence). V gave up 6 bases and J gave up 7 bases; unmatched junction bases: 18. In DNA, the CDR3 is TGCAGTGCAGACGAGGGACGTAGGGGGCGATTTAATGAGCAGTTCTTC. Its translation is CSADEGRRGRFNEQFF.

The chain carries TRBV5-1 and TRBJ1-4; possible D gene TRBD1, 6 bases. Germline lookup yields CDR1 SGHRS and CDR2 YFSETQ. The CDR3 covers 15 residues. The V end was cut by 2 bases, the J end by 6 bases, with 14 bases between. The CDR3 bases are TGCGCCAGCAGCTTTATCGGGGGGCTGGATGAAAAACTGTTTTTT. Translation gives CASSFIGGLDEKLFF.

This clonotype was observed many times. J is TRBJ1-5 and V is TRBV2; 10 nucleotides align to TRBD1. Losses at the gene ends were 4 bases for V and 2 bases for J; bases not matched to a gene: 2. This CDR3 has 15 residues. The V gene's germline CDR1 is SNHLY and CDR2 FYNNEI. CDR3 protein: CASSGGTGGNQPQHF. Written as DNA, the CDR3 is TGTGCCAGCAGTGGAGGGACAGGGGGCAATCAGCCCCAGCATTTT.

This chain connects TRBV20-1 to TRBJ1-2; no firm D call. This CDR3 has 13 amino acids. Trimming removed 0 bases at V and 8 bases at J, with 13 bases between. Germline loops: CDR1 DFQATT, CDR2 SNEGSKA (reference sequence). The CDR3 DNA follows: TGCAGTGCTAGAGATCGGGGTATCGAGGGCTACACCTTC. Protein product: CSARDRGIEGYTF.

The chain is built from TRBV20-1 and TRBJ1-1, with 7 bases lining up with TRBD1. CDR1 is DFQATT, CDR2 SNEGSKA, per germline (reference sequence). V trimming: 6 bases; J trimming: 7 bases; junction bases outside the gene matches: 11. CDR3 length: 13 residues. In DNA form, the CDR3 reads TGCAGTGCCAGAACCGGGACAGTAAGTGAAGCTTTCTTT. It codes for CSARTGTVSEAFF.